The rows below give T cell receptor beta chains drawn from one sample of a study of T cells in Graves' hyperthyroidism and ophthalmopathy. TCRdb reprocessed the multiplex PCR reads with MiXCR, giving one entry per CDR3 protein. The sample includes 500,000 to 800,000 distinct CDR3 sequences, 40% to 55% of them seen just once. The sample taken for sequencing was peripheral blood or thyroid tissue (not recorded which). The receptors shown here come from an adult man with Graves' disease, either hyperthyroidism or ophthalmopathy (not recorded which). Both conserved end residues are part of each CDR3. D genes are given only for firm matches. Rows may omit the clone size; those that give it use once, few, many or a size class.

abundance: .
j_gene: TRBJ1-3
d_gene: TRBD1
v_gene: TRBV12-3/TRBV12-4
CDR3nt: TGTGCCAGCAGTCACACAGGGGGCAACACCATATATTTT
CDR3aa: CASSHTGGNTIYF

abundance: .
j_gene: TRBJ1-1
d_gene: TRBD1
v_gene: TRBV9
CDR3nt: TGTGCCGGCAGCGGAGGGGGGACAGGGCTGGACACTGAAGCTTTCTTT
CDR3aa: CAGSGGGTGLDTEAFF

abundance: .
j_gene: TRBJ1-3
d_gene: .
v_gene: TRBV13
CDR3nt: TGTGCCAGCAGCTTAGAGCGTGTGGCTGGAAACACCATATATTTT
CDR3aa: CASSLERVAGNTIYF

abundance: .
j_gene: TRBJ1-6
d_gene: .
v_gene: TRBV12-3/TRBV12-4
CDR3nt: TGTGCCAGCAGTTTAGAGGGCAGGGCGGCGTCACCCCTCCACTTT
CDR3aa: CASSLEGRAASPLHF

abundance: .
j_gene: TRBJ2-5
d_gene: .
v_gene: TRBV29-1
CDR3nt: TGCAGCGGGAGGGACCCACAAGAGACCCAGTACTTC
CDR3aa: CSGRDPQETQYF

abundance: .
j_gene: TRBJ1-6
d_gene: TRBD1
v_gene: TRBV15
CDR3nt: TGTGCCACCAGCAGAGCCGGGACAGGGAGTTCACCCCTCCACTTT
CDR3aa: CATSRAGTGSSPLHF

abundance: .
j_gene: TRBJ2-7
d_gene: TRBD1
v_gene: TRBV7-9
CDR3nt: TGTGCCAGCAGCGGGACAGACTTTTACTACGAGCAGTACTTC
CDR3aa: CASSGTDFYYEQYF

abundance: many
j_gene: TRBJ2-7
d_gene: .
v_gene: TRBV24-1
CDR3nt: TGTGCCACCAGTGATGAGACAGGTTTGGGCGAGCAGTACTTC
CDR3aa: CATSDETGLGEQYF

abundance: .
j_gene: TRBJ1-5
d_gene: .
v_gene: TRBV2
CDR3nt: TGTGCCAGCAGTGAAGAGGTCTTCCTTTTCAATCAGCCCCAGCATTTT
CDR3aa: CASSEEVFLFNQPQHF

abundance: .
j_gene: TRBJ2-7
d_gene: .
v_gene: TRBV25-1
CDR3nt: TGTGCCAGCAGTGCTAATTACGATCGGGGGCAGTACTTC
CDR3aa: CASSANYDRGQYF

abundance: many
j_gene: TRBJ1-2
d_gene: .
v_gene: TRBV7-8
CDR3nt: TGTGCCAGCAGCATACAGGGACTAGCTAACTATGGCTACACCTTC
CDR3aa: CASSIQGLANYGYTF

abundance: few
j_gene: TRBJ2-2
d_gene: TRBD2
v_gene: TRBV6-5
CDR3nt: TGTGCCAGCAGTCCGCCCAGCGGGAGATCGATCGGGGAGCTGTTTTTT
CDR3aa: CASSPPSGRSIGELFF

abundance: few
j_gene: TRBJ2-5
d_gene: TRBD2
v_gene: TRBV19
CDR3nt: TGTGCCAGTAGTTTGGTAGCGGGAGAGATAGAGACCCAGTACTTC
CDR3aa: CASSLVAGEIETQYF

abundance: .
j_gene: TRBJ1-4
d_gene: TRBD1
v_gene: TRBV2
CDR3nt: TGTGCCAGCAGTAAAGGGGGCTTCAATGAAAAACTGTTTTTT
CDR3aa: CASSKGGFNEKLFF